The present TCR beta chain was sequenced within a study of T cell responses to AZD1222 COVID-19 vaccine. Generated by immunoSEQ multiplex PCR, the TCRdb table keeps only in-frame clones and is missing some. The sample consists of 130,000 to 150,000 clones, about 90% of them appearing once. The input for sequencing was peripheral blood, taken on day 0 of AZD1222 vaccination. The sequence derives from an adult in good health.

The CDR3, as DNA: TGTGCCAGCAGTGAAGGGGGCCTGGGCAATCAGCCCCAGCATTTT. It yields the protein CASSEGGLGNQPQHF. The chain couples TRBV25-1 to TRBJ1-5, with D tentatively TRBD1 (6 bases). This CDR3 region has 15 residues. Germline V lookup: CDR1 MGHDK, CDR2 SYGVNS. V shed 2 bases and J shed 2 bases, with 10 bases lying between them.